The 18 T cell receptor beta chains below all came from one sample that was sequenced in a study of T cells in Graves' hyperthyroidism and ophthalmopathy. The investigators amplified TCR beta CDR3 regions from RNA transcripts. The primer set for the first-round RT-PCR of the TCR CDR3 was HTBI. MiXCR, applied by TCRdb to the multiplex PCR reads, yields one record per CDR3 protein. The sample has hundreds of thousands of distinct CDR3 sequences, around 40% seen once. Sequencing was done on a sample of blood. All receptors come from a woman aged 40 to 50 with Graves' hyperthyroidism.

This clonotype was picked up a small number of times. The chain employs TRBV6-6 and TRBJ2-7; D not certain. Germline CDR1 reads MNHNY; CDR2 reads SVGAGI (reference sequence). CDR3 size: 13 residues. Trimming pared 1 base from V and 2 bases from J, leaving 6 bases between. CDR3 residues: CASSYFETYEQYF. The CDR3, as DNA: TGTGCCAGCAGTTACTTCGAGACCTACGAGCAGTACTTC.

This clonotype appeared many times. The chain joins TRBV10-2 to TRBJ2-5, with TRBD2 identical over 10 bases. CDR3 length: 16 residues. CDR1 and CDR2 (germline): WSHSY, SAAADI. V lost 6 bases and J lost 3; bases outside the gene matches: 10. CDR3 in DNA: TGCGCCAGCAGCCGACTAGCGGGTTTGCCGAAAGAGACCCAGTACTTC. Residues: CASSRLAGLPKETQYF.

V usage is TRBV29-1 and J usage is TRBJ1-2; D gene ambiguous. Per the germline V gene, CDR1 is SQVTM and CDR2 is ANQGSEA. Trimming took 8 bases from V and 4 from J, leaving 14 bases between them. This CDR3 region has 12 residues. The chain's CDR3 is CSQVGLGYGYTF. In DNA form, the CDR3 reads TGCAGCCAGGTGGGCCTGGGCTATGGCTACACCTTC. Looking up the rest from reference TRBV29-1 and TRBJ1-2 gives the full variable domain: SAVISQKPSRDICQRGTSLTIQCQVDSQVTMMFWYRQQPGQSLTLIATANQGSEATYESGFVIDKFPISRPNLTFSTLTVSNMSPEDSSIYLCSQVGLGYGYTFGSGTRLTVV.

This chain connects TRBV2 to TRBJ1-5; D unresolved. V dropped 4 bases and J dropped 3 bases, with 13 bases sitting between them. CDR1 is SNHLY, CDR2 FYNNEI, per germline. The length of the CDR3 is 15 residues. The DNA for the CDR3 is TGTGCCAGCAGTGGGGCTCAGGAGTACAATCAGCCCCAGCATTTT. The encoded protein is CASSGAQEYNQPQHF.

The chain carries TRBV7-2 and TRBJ1-5; possible D gene TRBD1, 6 bases. With the DNA end fitting TRBJ2-3 better, the J assignment may be wrong. Germline V gene data show CDR1 as SGHTA and CDR2 as FQGNSA. CDR3 size: 15 residues. The CDR3 region is CASSSTGMMADTQYF. CDR3 DNA: TGTGCCAGCAGCTCGACAGGAATGATGGCAGATACGCAGTATTTT.

The rearrangement uses TRBV11-2 and TRBJ1-5; D is perhaps TRBD1 (5 bases). V was cut by 8 bases and J by 3 bases, with 17 bases left in between. The CDR3 consists of 15 residues. The germline V gene encodes CDR1 SGHAT and CDR2 FQNNGV. The CDR3 reads CASSPGRRDNQPQHF. The CDR3 region has the DNA TGTGCCAGCTCCCCGGGACGTAGGGACAATCAGCCCCAGCATTTT.

The CDR3 region has the DNA TGTGCCAGTACCGCCCAAACTGTCACTGAAGCTTTCTTT. Residues: CASTAQTVTEAFF. This rearrangement joins TRBV19 to TRBJ1-1, with D uncertain. Germline loops: CDR1 LNHDA, CDR2 SQIVND (reference sequence). The CDR3 is made up of 13 amino acids. Trimming removed 7 bases from V and 4 bases from J, with 13 bases in between.

Worth noting for this clonotype: A clone one base away is much larger, so this may be a read error. V and J are TRBV24-1 and TRBJ1-5; D is unclear. Germline assignment: CDR1 KGHDR and CDR2 SFDVKD. This CDR3 has 16 residues. This CDR3 reads CATSDPGVGSNRPQHF. CDR3 nucleotide sequence: TGTGCCACCAGTGATCCCGGGGTCGGTAGCAATCGGCCCCAGCATTTT.

V and J are TRBV11-2 and TRBJ2-5, with D uncertain. Trimming took 4 bases from V and 1 from J, leaving 13 bases between them. The CDR3 is 15 residues long. The V gene's germline CDR1 is SGHAT and CDR2 FQNNGV. The CDR3 bases are TGTGCCAGCAGCTCGCCCGGAGCCCTCCAAGAGACCCAGTACTTC. Protein sequence: CASSSPGALQETQYF.

This clonotype has ten or more counts. The V call is TRBV20-1, the J call TRBJ2-5; the D is unclear. Trimming cost V 0 bases and J 2 bases, with 16 bases left between them. The CDR3 has 16 residues. Per the germline V gene, CDR1 is DFQATT and CDR2 is SNEGSKA (reference sequence). CDR3 amino acids: CSARDSRTAAQETQYF. The CDR3 bases are TGCAGTGCTAGAGATAGTCGGACGGCAGCTCAAGAGACCCAGTACTTC.

This clonotype occurred many times. The V and J genes are TRBV10-3 and TRBJ2-7; 7 bases line up with TRBD1. The V and J ends lost 7 bases and 5 bases, in that order; junction bases with no gene match: 11. This CDR3 region has 14 residues. CDR1 ENHRY and CDR2 SYGVKD come from the germline V gene. The DNA of the CDR3 is TGTGCCATCAAGATGACAGGGAAACTTGACGAGCAGTACTTC. Its protein product is CAIKMTGKLDEQYF.

The chain uses TRBV7-9 and TRBJ2-7, with 7 bases fitting TRBD2. The length of the CDR3 is 15 residues. Germline CDR1 is SEHNR and CDR2 is FQNEAQ (reference sequence). The ends lost 5 bases at V and 5 bases at J; junction bases unmatched: 12. The CDR3 bases are TGTGCCAGCAGCGGAAGAGCGGGGCCTCTAAACGAGCAGTACTTC. Translating gives CASSGRAGPLNEQYF.

Concerning this clonotype itself: This clone may be a read error of a much larger clone one base away. The V call is TRBV9, the J call TRBJ1-4; D gene unclear. V dropped 4 bases and J dropped 0 bases, with 10 bases sitting between them. The CDR3 extends over 15 amino acids. Germline V lookup: CDR1 SGDLS, CDR2 YYNGEE. In DNA, the CDR3 is TGTGCCAGCAGCTCCCCAGTATCAACTAATGAAAAACTGTTTTTT. This sequence encodes CASSSPVSTNEKLFF.

This clonotype has a count of ten or more. The chain carries TRBV19 and TRBJ2-7; D gene unclear. The V gene lost 4 bases and the J gene lost 0 bases, with 13 bases spanning the gap. Germline V gives CDR1 LNHDA, CDR2 SQIVND (reference sequence). CDR3 size: 15 residues. Written as DNA, the CDR3 is TGTGCCAGTAGTACCTCAGCGATGAGCTCCTACGAGCAGTACTTC. This codes for CASSTSAMSSYEQYF.

This clonotype was counted once. The chain recombines TRBV7-8 with TRBJ2-2; 8 bases match TRBD1. Trimming at V came to 5 bases and at J to 7 bases, leaving 6 bases not matched to a gene. Germline V lookup: CDR1 SGHVS, CDR2 FQNEAQ. The CDR3 is 14 amino acids. As DNA, the CDR3 is TGTGCCAGCAGCCCGCGGACAGGGAACGGGGAGCTGTTTTTT. Translating it yields CASSPRTGNGELFF.

The V gene is TRBV7-2, the J gene TRBJ2-7; D possibly corresponds to TRBD1 (6 bases). V lost 5 bases and J 5 bases, leaving 25 bases between the germline ends. Germline lookup yields CDR1 SGHTA and CDR2 FQGNSA. The CDR3 runs to 17 residues. CDR3 loop: CASSPPPRDTSSNEQYF. The CDR3 DNA reads as TGTGCCAGCAGCCCTCCACCCCGGGACACCTCTTCAAACGAGCAGTACTTC. The full variable domain, in which reference TRBV7-2 and TRBJ2-7 provide the parts outside the CDR3, is GAGVSQSPSNKVTEKGKDVELRCDPISGHTALYWYRQSLGQGLEFLIYFQGNSAPDKSGLPSDRFSAERTGGSVSTLTIQRTQQEDSAVYLCASSPPPRDTSSNEQYFGPGTRLTVT.

The chain employs TRBV20-1 and TRBJ1-5, with 7 bases identical to TRBD1. V lost 1 base and J lost 6; bases outside the gene matches: 9. This CDR3 has 15 residues. In germline, CDR1 is DFQATT, CDR2 SNEGSKA (reference sequence). The CDR3 DNA is TGCAGTGCTAGAGGACAGGGATATTTGGGTCAGCCCCAGCATTTT. It translates to CSARGQGYLGQPQHF.

This clonotype was counted at least ten times. The chain carries TRBV5-1 and TRBJ1-2; 9 positions match TRBD1. This CDR3 region has 16 residues. The ends lost 1 base at V and 1 base at J; junction bases unmatched: 5. Germline CDR1 is SGHRS and CDR2 is YFSETQ. As DNA, the CDR3 is TGCGCCAGCAGCTTGTGGCCGGGACAGGGTAACTATGGCTACACCTTC. Encoded protein: CASSLWPGQGNYGYTF.